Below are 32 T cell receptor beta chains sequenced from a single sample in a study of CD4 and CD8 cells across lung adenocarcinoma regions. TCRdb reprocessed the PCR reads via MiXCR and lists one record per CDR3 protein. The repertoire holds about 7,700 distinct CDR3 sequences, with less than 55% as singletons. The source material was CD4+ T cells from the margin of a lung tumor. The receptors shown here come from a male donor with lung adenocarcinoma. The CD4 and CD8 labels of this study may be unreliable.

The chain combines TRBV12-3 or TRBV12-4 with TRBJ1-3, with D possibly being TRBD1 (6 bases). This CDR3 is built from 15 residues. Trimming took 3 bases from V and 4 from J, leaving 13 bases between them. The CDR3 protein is CASSFPRTEGNTIYF. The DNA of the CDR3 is TGTGCCAGCAGTTTTCCTAGGACAGAAGGAAACACCATATATTTT.

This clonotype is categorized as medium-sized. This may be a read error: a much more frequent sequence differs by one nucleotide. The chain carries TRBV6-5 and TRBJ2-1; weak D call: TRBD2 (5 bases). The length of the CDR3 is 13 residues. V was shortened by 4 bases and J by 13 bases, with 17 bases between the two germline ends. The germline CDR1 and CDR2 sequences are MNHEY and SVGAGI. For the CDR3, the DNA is TGTGCCAGCAGTTCCGGGTCCTGGGAGACCCAGTTCTTC. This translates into CASSSGSWETQFF.

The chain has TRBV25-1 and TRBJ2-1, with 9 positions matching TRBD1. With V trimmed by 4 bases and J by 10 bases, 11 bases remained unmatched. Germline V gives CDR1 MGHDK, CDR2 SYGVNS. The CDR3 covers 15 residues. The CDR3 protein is CASSARTGDPYEQFF. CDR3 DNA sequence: TGTGCCAGCAGTGCGAGGACAGGGGACCCCTACGAGCAGTTCTTC.

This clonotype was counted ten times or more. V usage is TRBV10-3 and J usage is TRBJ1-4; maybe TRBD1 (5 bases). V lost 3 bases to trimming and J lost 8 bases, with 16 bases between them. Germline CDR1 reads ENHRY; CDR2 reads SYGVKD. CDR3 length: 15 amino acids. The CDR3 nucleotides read TGTGCCATCAGTGACTCCCCGGGAGGGGTCGAAAAACTGTTTTTT. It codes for CAISDSPGGVEKLFF.

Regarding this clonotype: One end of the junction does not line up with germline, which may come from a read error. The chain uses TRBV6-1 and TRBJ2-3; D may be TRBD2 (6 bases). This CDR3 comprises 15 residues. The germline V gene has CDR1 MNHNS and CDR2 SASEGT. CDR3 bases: TGTGGCAGCGGGTTCGGGCGCAGTGACCCAGATACGCAGTATTTC. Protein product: CGSGFGRSDPDTQYF.

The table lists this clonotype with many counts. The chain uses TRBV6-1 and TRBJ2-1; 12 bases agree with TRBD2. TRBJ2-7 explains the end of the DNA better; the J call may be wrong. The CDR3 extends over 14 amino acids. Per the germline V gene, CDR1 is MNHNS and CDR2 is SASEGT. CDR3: CATSTSGSADEQYF. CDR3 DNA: TGTGCCACGTCGACTAGCGGGAGTGCAGACGAGCAGTACTTC.

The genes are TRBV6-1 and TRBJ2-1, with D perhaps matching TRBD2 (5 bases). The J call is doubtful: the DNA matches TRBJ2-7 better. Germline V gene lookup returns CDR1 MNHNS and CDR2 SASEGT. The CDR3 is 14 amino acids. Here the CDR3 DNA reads TGTGCCAGCGGCCCGGCTAGCAACAAAGATGAGCAGTACTTC. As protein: CASGPASNKDEQYF.

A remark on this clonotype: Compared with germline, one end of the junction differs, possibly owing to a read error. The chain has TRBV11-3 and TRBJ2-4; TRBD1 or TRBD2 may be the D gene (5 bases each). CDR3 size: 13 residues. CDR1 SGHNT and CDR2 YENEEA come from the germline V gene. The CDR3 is CASGGWGKNTQYF. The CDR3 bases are TGTGCCTCCGGCGGGTGGGGCAAAAACACTCAGTATTTC.

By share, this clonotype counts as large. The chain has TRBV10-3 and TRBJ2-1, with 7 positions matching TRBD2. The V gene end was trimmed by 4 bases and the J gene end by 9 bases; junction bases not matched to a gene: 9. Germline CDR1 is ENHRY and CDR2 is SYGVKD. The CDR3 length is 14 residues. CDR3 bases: TGTGCCATCAGTGGCGGCGGGAGTCGGGGTGAGCAGTTCTTC. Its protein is CAISGGGSRGEQFF.

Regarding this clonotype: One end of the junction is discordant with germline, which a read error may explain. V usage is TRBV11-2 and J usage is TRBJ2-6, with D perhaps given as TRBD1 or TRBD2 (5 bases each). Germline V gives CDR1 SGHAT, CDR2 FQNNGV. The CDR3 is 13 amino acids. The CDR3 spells CASSRNGANVQSF. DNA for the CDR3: TGTGCCAGCAGTCGGAACGGGGCCAACGTCCAGTCTTTC.

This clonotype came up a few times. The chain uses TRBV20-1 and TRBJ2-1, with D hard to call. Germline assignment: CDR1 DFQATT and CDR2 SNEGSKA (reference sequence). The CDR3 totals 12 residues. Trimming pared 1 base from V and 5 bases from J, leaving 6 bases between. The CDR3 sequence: CSARVNDNEQFF. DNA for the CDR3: TGCAGTGCTAGAGTGAATGACAATGAGCAGTTCTTC.

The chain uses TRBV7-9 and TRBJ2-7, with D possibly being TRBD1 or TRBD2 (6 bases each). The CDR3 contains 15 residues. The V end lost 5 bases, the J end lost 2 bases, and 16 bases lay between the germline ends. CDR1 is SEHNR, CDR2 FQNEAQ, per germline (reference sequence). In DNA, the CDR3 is TGTGCCAGCAGCGTAAGCAGGGGAGGACCCTACGAGCAGTACTTC. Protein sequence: CASSVSRGGPYEQYF.

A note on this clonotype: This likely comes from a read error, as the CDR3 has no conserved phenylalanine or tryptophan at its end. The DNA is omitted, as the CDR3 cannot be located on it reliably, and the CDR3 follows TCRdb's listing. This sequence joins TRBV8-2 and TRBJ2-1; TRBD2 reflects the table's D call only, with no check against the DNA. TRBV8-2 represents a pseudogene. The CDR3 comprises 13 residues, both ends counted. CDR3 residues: CGSPCRAHPPEPP.

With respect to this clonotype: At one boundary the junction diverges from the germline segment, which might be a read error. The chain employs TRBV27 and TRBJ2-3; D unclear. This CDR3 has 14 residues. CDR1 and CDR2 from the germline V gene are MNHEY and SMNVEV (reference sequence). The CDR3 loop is CASRTVRCSDKQFF. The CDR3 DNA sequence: TGTGCCAGCAGAACCGTGAGGTGCTCCGATAAGCAGTTTTTC.

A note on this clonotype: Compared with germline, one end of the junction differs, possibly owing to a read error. The CDR3 sequence: CARGLGGSGPDTQYF. The CDR3 DNA reads TGTGCCAGGGGGCTAGGGGGCTCTGGGCCAGATACGCAGTACTTT. The chain is built from TRBV27 and TRBJ2-3; TRBD1 agrees at 7 bases. The length of the CDR3 is 15 residues. Germline V gene lookup returns CDR1 MNHEY and CDR2 SMNVEV (reference sequence).

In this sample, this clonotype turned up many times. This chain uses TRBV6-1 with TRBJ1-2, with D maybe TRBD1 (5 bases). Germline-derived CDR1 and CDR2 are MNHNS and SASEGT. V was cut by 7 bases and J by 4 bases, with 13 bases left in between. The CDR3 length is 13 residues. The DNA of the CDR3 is TGTGCCAGCAACCCGGGACGGACCTATGGCTACACCTTC. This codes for CASNPGRTYGYTF.

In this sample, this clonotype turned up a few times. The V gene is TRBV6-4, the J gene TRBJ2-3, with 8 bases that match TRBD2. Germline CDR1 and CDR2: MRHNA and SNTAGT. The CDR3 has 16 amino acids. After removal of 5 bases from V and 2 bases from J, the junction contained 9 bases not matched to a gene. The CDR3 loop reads CASSRTAGDVTDTQYF. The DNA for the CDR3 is TGTGCCAGCAGTAGAACAGCGGGAGATGTCACAGATACGCAGTATTTT.

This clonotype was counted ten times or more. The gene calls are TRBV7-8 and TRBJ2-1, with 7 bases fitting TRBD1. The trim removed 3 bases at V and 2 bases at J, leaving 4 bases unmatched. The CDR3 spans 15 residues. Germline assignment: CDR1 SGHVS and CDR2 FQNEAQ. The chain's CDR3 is CASSFVTGPYNEQFF. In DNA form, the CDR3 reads TGTGCCAGCAGCTTTGTGACAGGGCCCTACAATGAGCAGTTCTTC.

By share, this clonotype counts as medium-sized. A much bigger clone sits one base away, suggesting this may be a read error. The CDR3 DNA reads TGTGCCAGCAGTTTAGAGACCCAGTTCTTC. Encoded protein: CASSLETQFF. The chain employs TRBV27 and TRBJ2-1; D uncertain. The germline V gene encodes CDR1 MNHEY and CDR2 SMNVEV (reference sequence). V was shortened by 2 bases and J by 13 bases, with 6 bases between the two germline ends. This CDR3 comprises 10 residues.

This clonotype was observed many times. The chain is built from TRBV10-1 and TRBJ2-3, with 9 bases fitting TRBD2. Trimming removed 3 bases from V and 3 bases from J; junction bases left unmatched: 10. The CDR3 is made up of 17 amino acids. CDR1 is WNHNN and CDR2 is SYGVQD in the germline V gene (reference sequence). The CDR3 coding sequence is TGCGCCAGCAGTGAAGGATCTAGCGGGATTGGGACAGATACGCAGTATTTT. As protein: CASSEGSSGIGTDTQYF.

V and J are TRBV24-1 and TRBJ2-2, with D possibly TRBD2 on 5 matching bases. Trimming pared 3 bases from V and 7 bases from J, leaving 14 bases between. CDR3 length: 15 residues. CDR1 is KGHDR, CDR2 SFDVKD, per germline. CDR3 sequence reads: CATSDGSRRFGELFF. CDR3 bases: TGTGCCACCAGTGATGGGAGCCGTCGGTTCGGGGAGCTGTTTTTT.

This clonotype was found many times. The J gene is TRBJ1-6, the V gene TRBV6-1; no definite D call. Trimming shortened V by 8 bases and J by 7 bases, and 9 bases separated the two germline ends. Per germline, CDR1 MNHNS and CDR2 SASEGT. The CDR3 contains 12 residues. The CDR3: CASSLFNSPLHF. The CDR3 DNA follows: TGTGCCAGCTCCCTATTCAATTCACCCCTCCACTTT.

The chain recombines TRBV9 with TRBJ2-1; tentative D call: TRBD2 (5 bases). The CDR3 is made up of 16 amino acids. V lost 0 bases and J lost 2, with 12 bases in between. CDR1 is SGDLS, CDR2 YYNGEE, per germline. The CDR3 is CASSVDGRAPYNEQFF. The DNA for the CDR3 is TGTGCCAGCAGCGTAGATGGGAGAGCCCCCTACAATGAGCAGTTCTTC.

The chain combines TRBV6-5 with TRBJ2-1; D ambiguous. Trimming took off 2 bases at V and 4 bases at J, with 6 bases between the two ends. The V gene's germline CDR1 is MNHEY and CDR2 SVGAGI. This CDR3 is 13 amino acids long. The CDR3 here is CASSYGPYNEQFF. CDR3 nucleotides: TGTGCCAGCAGTTACGGGCCATACAATGAGCAGTTCTTC.

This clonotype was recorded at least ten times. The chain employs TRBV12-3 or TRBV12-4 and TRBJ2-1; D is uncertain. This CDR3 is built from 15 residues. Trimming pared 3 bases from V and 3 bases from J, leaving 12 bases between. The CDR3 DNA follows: TGTGCCAGCAGTTTCAAGACTTATTACTACAATGAGCAGTTCTTC. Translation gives CASSFKTYYYNEQFF.

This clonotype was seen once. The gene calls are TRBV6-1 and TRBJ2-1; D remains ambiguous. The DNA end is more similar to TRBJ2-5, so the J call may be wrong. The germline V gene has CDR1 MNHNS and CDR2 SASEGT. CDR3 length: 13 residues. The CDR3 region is CASPYPGQETQYF. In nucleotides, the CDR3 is TGTGCCTCCCCTTACCCCGGCCAAGAGACCCAGTACTTC.

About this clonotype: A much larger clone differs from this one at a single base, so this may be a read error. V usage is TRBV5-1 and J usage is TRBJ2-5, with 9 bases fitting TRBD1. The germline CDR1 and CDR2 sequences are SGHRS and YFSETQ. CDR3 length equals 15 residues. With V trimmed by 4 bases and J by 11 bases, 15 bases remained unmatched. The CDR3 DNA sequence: TGCGCCAGCAGCCGCGGGACAGGGAGAGGAGATGAGCAGTACTTC. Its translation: CASSRGTGRGDEQYF.

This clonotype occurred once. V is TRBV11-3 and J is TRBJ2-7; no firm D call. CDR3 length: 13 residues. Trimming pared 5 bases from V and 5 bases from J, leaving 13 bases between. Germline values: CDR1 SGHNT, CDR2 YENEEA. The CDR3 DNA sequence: TGTGCCAGCAGCCTCACCGACGACCACGAGCAGTACTTC. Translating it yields CASSLTDDHEQYF.

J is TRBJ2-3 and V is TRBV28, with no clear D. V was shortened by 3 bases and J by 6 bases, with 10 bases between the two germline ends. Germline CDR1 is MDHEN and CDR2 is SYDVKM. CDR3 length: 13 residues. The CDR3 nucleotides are TGTGCCAGCAGTTTGGTATCCGAGGATACGCAGTATTTT. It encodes CASSLVSEDTQYF.

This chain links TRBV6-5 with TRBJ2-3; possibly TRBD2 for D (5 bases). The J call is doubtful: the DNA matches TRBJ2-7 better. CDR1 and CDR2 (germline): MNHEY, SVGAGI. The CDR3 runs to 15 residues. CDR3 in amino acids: CASSYATISYNEQYF. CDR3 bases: TGTGCCAGCAGTTATGCGACTATATCCTACAATGAGCAGTACTTC.

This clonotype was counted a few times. The CDR3 nucleotides read TGTGCCAGCAGTTTGGGGTCCGGGGTGGGCTACACCTTC. This encodes CASSLGSGVGYTF. The chain couples TRBV12-3 or TRBV12-4 to TRBJ1-2, with D unclear. The ends were cut back, 3 bases at V and 8 bases at J, with 13 bases in the middle. The CDR3 has 13 residues.

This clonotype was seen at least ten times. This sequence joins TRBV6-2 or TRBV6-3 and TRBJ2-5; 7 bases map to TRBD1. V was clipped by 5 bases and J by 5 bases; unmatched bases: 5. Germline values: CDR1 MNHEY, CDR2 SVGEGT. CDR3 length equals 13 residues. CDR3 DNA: TGTGCCAGCAGTGGGACAGAGGGGGAGACCCAGTACTTC. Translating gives CASSGTEGETQYF.